What follows is one TCR beta chain and its context. This record comes from a study of blood T cell repertoires in COVID-19. Profiling relied on immunoSEQ multiplex PCR, and the TCRdb table lists in-frame clones only, not all of them. Among 59,000 or so clones listed, 65% to 85% were seen once. Germline V gene lookup returns CDR1 SGHAT and CDR2 FQNNGV. The CDR3 loop spans 15 amino acids. V dropped 3 bases and J dropped 3 bases, with 13 bases sitting between them. This sequence originates from a man aged 60 to 75 with acute or convalescent COVID-19. The chain has TRBV11-2 and TRBJ2-3; weak D call: TRBD2 (6 bases). Sequences were obtained from peripheral blood. The CDR3 DNA reads as TGTGCCAGCAGCTTTGGGGCGGGGAAGACAGATACGCAGTATTTT. It codes for CASSFGAGKTDTQYF.